Presented here are 3 T cell receptor beta chains from one specimen sequenced in a study of T cell repertoires in ileal Crohn's disease. TCRdb's copy holds only in-frame clones and misses some; the assay was immunoSEQ multiplex PCR. The sample yields some 13,000 clones, 60% to 80% seen once. Sequenced sample: ileal tissue. These receptors were obtained from an adult with Crohn's disease.

The rearrangement links TRBV7-9 to TRBJ1-2; TRBD1 aligns across 9 bases. The V gene end was trimmed by 5 bases and the J gene end by 5 bases; junction bases not matched to a gene: 3. Per germline, CDR1 SEHNR and CDR2 FQNEAQ (reference sequence). The CDR3 is 13 amino acids. CDR3 nucleotide sequence: TGTGCCAGCAGCAGACAGGGGGAGTATGGCTACACCTTC. Protein product: CASSRQGEYGYTF.

The chain couples TRBV4-3 to TRBJ1-2; tentative D call: TRBD1 (5 bases). Germline V gives CDR1 LGHNA, CDR2 YSLEER. CDR3 length: 15 amino acids. Deletions cut 1 base from V and 4 bases from J, with 13 bases between. The CDR3 loop reads CASSQGSGQGYGYTF. Here the CDR3 DNA reads TGCGCCAGCAGCCAAGGTTCTGGTCAGGGCTATGGCTACACCTTC.

This clone occurred a few times. The chain is built from TRBV11-2 and TRBJ2-7; D not certain. This CDR3 is built from 13 residues. Germline V lookup: CDR1 SGHAT, CDR2 FQNNGV. V was trimmed by 0 bases and J by 0 bases, leaving 3 bases between them. CDR3 residues: CASSLDYSYEQYF. CDR3 DNA: TGTGCCAGCAGCTTAGACTACTCCTACGAGCAGTACTTC.